This TCR beta chain derives from a study of T cells in Graves' hyperthyroidism and ophthalmopathy. Study-level background: Peripheral blood was acquired at first diagnosis, ahead of any therapy whatsoever.

Amplified TCR beta CDR3 regions came from RNA transcripts. First-round RT-PCR with HTBI primers amplified the TCR CDR3 region. TCRdb processed the multiplex PCR reads anew with MiXCR; each CDR3 protein has one entry. The top ten clones hold less than 20% of a sample with fewer than 600,000 distinct CDR3 sequences, around an eighth of them seen once. Stable Graves' hyperthyroidism denoted no ophthalmopathy progression over 18 months. Uncontrolled infection, other autoimmune disease, pregnancy or lactation disqualified patients from enrolment. The CDR3 extends over 16 amino acids. Germline CDR1 is MNHEY and CDR2 is SVGEGT. V was trimmed by 6 bases and J by 0 bases, leaving 12 bases between them. Study-wide results and caveats: The majority of expanded thyroid clonotypes above 0.001 also appeared in blood.

This clonotype occurred many times. Antigen unknown. The chain joins TRBV6-2 or TRBV6-3 to TRBJ1-6; D gene unclear. Sequencing was carried out using blood. This sequence was found in a young woman with Graves' hyperthyroidism. This CDR3 is CASRRRPSSYNSPLHF. The CDR3 DNA is TGTGCCAGCAGAAGAAGACCGAGCTCCTATAATTCACCCCTCCACTTT.